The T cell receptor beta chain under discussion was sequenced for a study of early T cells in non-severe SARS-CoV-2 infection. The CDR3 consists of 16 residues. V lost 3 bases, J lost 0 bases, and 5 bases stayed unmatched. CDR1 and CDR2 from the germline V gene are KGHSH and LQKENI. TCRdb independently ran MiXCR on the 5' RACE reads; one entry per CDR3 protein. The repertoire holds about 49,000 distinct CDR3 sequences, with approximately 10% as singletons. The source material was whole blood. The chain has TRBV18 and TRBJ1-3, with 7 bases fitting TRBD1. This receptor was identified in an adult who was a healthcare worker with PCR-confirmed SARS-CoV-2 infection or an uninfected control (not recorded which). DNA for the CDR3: TGTGCCAGCTCACCCCCCGGGACAGTCTCTGGAAACACCATATATTTT. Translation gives CASSPPGTVSGNTIYF.